This T cell receptor beta chain originates from a study of CD8+CD57+ T cells in acquired aplastic anemia. It was genomic DNA that served as the template for profiling TCR beta VDJ and CDR3. In TCRdb, the reads were re-called with MiXCR into one record per CDR3 protein. The sample records roughly 80,000 distinct CDR3 sequences, roughly 72% being singletons. From germline, CDR1 is SGHTA and CDR2 FQGNSA. The CDR3 length is 17 residues. Trimming removed 3 bases from V and 5 bases from J; junction bases left unmatched: 8. The patients chosen for sequencing had shown expansion of CD8+CD57+ cells (detected by flow cytometry). Every patient was diagnosed with severe acquired aplastic anemia.

Sample: sorted CD4+, CD8+, or CD8+CD57+ T cells (not recorded which) from PBMCs. This sequence joins TRBV7-2 and TRBJ2-5, with 14 bases fitting TRBD2. This clonotype was sampled from a human donor with aplastic anemia. CDR3 amino acids: CASSFGPGLAGEETQYF. CDR3 DNA sequence: TGTGCCAGCAGCTTCGGTCCGGGACTAGCGGGAGAGGAGACCCAGTACTTC. The entire variable domain, with the rest obtained from reference TRBV7-2 and TRBJ2-5, is as follows: GAGVSQSPSNKVTEKGKDVELRCDPISGHTALYWYRQSLGQGLEFLIYFQGNSAPDKSGLPSDRFSAERTGGSVSTLTIQRTQQEDSAVYLCASSFGPGLAGEETQYFGPGTRLLVL.